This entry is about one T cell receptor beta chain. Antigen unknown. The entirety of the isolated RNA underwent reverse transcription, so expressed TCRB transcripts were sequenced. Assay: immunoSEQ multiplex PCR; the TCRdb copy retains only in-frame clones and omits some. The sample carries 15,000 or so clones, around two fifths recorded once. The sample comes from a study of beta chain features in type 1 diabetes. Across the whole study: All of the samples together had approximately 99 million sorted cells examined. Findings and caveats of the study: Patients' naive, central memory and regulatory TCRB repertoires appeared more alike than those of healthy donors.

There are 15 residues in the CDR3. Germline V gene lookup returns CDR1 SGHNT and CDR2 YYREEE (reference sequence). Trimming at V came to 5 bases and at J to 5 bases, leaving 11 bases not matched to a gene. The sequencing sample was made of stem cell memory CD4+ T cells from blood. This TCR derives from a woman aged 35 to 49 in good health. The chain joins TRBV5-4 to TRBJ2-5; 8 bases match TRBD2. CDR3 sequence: CASSPRGGAGETQYF. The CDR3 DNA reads TGTGCCAGCAGTCCACGGGGGGGGGCGGGTGAGACCCAGTACTTC. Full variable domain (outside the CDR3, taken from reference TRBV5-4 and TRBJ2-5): ETGVTQSPTHLIKTRGQQVTLRCSSQSGHNTVSWYQQALGQGPQFIFQYYREEENGRGNFPPRFSGLQFPNYSSELNVNALELDDSALYLCASSPRGGAGETQYFGPGTRLLVL.